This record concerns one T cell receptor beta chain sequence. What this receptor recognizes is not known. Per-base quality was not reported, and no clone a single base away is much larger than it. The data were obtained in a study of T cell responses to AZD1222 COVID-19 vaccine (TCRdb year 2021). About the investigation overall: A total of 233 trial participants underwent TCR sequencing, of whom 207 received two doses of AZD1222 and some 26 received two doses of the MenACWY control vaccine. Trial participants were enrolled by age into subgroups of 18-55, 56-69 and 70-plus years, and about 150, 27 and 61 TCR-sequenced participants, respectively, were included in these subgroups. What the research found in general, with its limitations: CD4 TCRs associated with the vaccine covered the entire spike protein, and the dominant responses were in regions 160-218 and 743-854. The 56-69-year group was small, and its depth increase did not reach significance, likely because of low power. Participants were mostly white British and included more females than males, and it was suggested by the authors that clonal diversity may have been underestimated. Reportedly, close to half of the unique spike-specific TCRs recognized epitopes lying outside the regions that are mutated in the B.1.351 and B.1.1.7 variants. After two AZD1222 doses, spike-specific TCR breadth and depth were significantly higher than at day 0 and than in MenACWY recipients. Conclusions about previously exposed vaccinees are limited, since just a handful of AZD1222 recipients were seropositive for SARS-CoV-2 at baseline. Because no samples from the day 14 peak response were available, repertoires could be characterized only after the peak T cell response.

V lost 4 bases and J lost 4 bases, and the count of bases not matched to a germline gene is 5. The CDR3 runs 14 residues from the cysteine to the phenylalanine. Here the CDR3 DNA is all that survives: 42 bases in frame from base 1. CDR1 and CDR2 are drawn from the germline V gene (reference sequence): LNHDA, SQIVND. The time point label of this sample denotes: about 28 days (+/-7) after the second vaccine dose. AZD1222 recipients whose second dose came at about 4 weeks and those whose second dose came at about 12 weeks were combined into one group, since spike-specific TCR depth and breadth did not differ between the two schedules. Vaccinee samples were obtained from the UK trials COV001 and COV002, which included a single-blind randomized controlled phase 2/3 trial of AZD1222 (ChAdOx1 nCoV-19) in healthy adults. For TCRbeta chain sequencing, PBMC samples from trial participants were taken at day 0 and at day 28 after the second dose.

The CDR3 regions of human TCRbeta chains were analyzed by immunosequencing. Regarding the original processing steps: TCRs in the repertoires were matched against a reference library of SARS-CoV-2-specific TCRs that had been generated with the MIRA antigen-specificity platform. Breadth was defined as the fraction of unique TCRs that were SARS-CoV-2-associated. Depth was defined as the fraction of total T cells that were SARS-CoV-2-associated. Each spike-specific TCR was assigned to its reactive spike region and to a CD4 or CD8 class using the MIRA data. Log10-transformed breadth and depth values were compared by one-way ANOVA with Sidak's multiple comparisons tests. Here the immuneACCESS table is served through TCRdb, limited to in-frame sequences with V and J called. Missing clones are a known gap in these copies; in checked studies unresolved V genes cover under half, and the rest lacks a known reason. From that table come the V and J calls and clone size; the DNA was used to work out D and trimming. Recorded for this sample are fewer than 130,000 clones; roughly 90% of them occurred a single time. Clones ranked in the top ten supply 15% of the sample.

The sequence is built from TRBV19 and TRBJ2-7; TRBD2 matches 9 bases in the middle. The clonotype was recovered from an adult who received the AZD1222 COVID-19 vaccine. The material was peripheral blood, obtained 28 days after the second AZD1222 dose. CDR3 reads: CASSTAGGPYEQYF. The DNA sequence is TGTGCCAGTAGTACAGCGGGAGGCCCATACGAGCAGTACTTC.